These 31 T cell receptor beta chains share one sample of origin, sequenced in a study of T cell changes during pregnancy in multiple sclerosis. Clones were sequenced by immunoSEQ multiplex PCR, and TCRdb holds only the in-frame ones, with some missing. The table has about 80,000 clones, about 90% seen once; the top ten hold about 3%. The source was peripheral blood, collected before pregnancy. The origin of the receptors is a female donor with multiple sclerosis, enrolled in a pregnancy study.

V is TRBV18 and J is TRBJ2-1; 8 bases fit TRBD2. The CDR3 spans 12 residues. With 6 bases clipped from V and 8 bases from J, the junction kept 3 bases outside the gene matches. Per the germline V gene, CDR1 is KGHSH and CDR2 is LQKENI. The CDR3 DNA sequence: TGTGCCAGCTCGCGAGCGGGAGATGAGCAGTTCTTC. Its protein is CASSRAGDEQFF.

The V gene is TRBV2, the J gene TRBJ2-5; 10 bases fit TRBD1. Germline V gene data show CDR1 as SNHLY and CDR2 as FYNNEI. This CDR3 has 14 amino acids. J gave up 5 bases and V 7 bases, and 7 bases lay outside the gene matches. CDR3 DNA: TGTGCCAGCAAGAGGGACAGGGGTCGGGAGACCCAGTACTTC. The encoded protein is CASKRDRGRETQYF.

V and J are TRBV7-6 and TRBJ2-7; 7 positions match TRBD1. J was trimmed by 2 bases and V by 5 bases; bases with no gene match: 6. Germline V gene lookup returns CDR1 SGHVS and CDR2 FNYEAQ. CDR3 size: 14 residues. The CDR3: CASSPDRLTYEQYF. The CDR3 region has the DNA TGTGCCAGCAGCCCGGACAGGTTAACCTACGAGCAGTACTTC.

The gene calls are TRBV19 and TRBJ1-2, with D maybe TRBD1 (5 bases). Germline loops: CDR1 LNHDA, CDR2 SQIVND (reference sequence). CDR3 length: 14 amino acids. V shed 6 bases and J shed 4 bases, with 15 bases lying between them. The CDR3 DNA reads TGTGCCAGTAGCGCTAATAGACAGTTCTATGGCTACACCTTC. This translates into CASSANRQFYGYTF. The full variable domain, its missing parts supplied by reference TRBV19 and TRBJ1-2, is DGGITQSPKYLFRKEGQNVTLSCEQNLNHDAMYWYRQDPGQGLRLIYYSQIVNDFQKGDIAEGYSVSREKKESFPLTVTSAQKNPTAFYLCASSANRQFYGYTFGSGTRLTVV.

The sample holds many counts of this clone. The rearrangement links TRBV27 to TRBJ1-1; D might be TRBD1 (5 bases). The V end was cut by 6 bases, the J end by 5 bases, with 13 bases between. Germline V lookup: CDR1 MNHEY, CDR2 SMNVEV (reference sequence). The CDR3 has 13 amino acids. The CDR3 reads CASSTQGATEAFF. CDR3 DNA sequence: TGTGCCAGCAGCACTCAGGGTGCTACTGAAGCTTTCTTT.

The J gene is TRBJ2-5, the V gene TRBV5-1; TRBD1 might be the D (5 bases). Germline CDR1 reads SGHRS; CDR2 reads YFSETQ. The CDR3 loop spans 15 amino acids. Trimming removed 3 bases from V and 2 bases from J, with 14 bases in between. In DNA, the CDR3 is TGCGCCAGCAGCTCGGGTGGGGCACCTCAAGAGACCCAGTACTTC. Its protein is CASSSGGAPQETQYF.

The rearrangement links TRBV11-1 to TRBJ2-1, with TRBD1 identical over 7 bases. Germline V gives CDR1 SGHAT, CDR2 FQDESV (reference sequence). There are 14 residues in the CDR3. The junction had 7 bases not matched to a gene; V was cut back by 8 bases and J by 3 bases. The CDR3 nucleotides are TGTGCCAGCGCAAACAGGGGCCGCTACAATGAGCAGTTCTTC. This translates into CASANRGRYNEQFF. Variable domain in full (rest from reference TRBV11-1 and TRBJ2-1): EAEVAQSPRYKITEKSQAVAFWCDPISGHATLYWYRQILGQGPELLVQFQDESVVDDSQLPKDRFSAERLKGVDSTLKIQPAELGDSAMYLCASANRGRYNEQFFGPGTRLTVL.

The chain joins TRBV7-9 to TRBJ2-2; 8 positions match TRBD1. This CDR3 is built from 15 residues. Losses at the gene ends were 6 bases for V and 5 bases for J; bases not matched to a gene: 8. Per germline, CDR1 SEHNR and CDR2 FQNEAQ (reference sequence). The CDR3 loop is CASREQGEYTGELFF. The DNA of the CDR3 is TGTGCCAGCAGGGAACAGGGGGAGTATACCGGGGAGCTGTTTTTT.

The CDR3 here is CASSPRQNTGELFF. CDR3 coding DNA: TGTGCCAGCTCACCACGACAGAACACCGGGGAGCTGTTTTTT. The V gene is TRBV18, the J gene TRBJ2-2, with unresolved D. The CDR3 loop spans 14 amino acids. CDR1 KGHSH and CDR2 LQKENI come from the germline V gene. Trimming left V 1 base short and J 1 base short, with 4 bases between.

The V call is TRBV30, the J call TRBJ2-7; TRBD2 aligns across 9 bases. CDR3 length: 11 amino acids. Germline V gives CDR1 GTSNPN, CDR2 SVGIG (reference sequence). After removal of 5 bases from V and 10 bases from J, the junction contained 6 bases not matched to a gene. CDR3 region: CAWRSGLAQYF. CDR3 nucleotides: TGTGCCTGGCGATCGGGACTAGCTCAGTACTTC.

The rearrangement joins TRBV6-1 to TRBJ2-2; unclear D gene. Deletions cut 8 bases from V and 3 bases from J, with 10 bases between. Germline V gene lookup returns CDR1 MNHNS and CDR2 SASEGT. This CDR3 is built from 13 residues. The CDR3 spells CASDQAYTGELFF. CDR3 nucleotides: TGTGCCAGCGACCAGGCCTACACCGGGGAGCTGTTTTTT.

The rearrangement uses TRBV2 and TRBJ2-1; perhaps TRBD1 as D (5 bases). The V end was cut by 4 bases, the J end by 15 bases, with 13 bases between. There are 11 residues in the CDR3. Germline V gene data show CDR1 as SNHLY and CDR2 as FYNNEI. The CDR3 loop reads CASSAQGRSFF. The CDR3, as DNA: TGTGCCAGCAGTGCTCAGGGTCGATCGTTCTTC.

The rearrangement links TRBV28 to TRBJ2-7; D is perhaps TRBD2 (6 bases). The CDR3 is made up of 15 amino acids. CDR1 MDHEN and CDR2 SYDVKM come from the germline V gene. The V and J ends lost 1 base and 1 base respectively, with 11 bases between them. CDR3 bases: TGTGCCAGCAGTTTATATCGTGCGGGATCCTACGAGCAGTACTTC. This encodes CASSLYRAGSYEQYF.

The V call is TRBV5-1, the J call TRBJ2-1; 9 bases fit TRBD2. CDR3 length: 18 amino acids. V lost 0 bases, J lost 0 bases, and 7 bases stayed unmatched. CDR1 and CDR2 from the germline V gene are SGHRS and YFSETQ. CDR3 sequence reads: CASSLEGPSGASYNEQFF. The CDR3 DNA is TGCGCCAGCAGCTTGGAAGGACCTAGCGGGGCCTCCTACAATGAGCAGTTCTTC. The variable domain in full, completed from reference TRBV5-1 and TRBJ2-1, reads KAGVTQTPRYLIKTRGQQVTLSCSPISGHRSVSWYQQTPGQGLQFLFEYFSETQRNKGNFPGRFSGRQFSNSRSEMNVSTLELGDSALYLCASSLEGPSGASYNEQFFGPGTRLTVL.

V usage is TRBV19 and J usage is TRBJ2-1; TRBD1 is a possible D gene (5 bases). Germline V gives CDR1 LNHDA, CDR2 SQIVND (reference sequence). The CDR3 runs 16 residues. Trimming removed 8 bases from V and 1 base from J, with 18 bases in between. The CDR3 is CASGRLRQTSYNEQFF. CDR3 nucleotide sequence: TGTGCCAGTGGGCGACTGAGACAGACTTCCTACAATGAGCAGTTCTTC. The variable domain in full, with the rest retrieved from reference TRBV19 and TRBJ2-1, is DGGITQSPKYLFRKEGQNVTLSCEQNLNHDAMYWYRQDPGQGLRLIYYSQIVNDFQKGDIAEGYSVSREKKESFPLTVTSAQKNPTAFYLCASGRLRQTSYNEQFFGPGTRLTVL.

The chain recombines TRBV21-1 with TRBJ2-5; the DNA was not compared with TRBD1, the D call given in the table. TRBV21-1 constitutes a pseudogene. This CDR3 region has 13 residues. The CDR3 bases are TGTGCCAGTCAGGCAGGGGGAGAGGAGACCCAGTACTTC. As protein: CASQAGGEETQYF.

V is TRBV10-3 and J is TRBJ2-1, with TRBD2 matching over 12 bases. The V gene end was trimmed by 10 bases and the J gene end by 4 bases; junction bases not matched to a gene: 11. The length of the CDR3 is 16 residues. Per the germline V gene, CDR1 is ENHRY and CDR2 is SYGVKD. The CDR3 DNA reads TGTGCCACCCGGGCTAGCGGGAGGGGACGATACAATGAGCAGTTCTTC. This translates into CATRASGRGRYNEQFF.

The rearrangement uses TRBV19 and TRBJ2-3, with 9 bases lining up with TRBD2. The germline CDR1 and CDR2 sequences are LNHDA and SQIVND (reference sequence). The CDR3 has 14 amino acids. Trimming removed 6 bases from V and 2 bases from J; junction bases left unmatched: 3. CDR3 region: CASRTSGYTDTQYF. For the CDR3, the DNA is TGTGCCAGTAGGACTAGCGGCTACACAGATACGCAGTATTTT.

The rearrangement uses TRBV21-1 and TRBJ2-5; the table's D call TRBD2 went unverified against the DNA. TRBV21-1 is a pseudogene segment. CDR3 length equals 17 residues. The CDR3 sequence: CASSKMGRSEYQETQYF. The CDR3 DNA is TGTGCCAGCAGCAAAATGGGTCGGAGCGAGTACCAAGAGACCCAGTACTTC.

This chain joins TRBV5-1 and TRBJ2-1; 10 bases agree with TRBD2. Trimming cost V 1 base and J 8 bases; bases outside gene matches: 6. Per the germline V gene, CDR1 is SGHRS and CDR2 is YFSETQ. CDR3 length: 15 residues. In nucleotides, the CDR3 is TGCGCCAGCAGCTTGTTGGGACTAGCGATAGATGAGCAGTTCTTC. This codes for CASSLLGLAIDEQFF.

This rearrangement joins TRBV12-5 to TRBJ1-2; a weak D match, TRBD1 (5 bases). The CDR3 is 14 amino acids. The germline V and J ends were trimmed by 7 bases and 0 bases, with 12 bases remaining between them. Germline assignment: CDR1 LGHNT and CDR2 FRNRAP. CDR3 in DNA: TGTGCTAGTGCCGGGGACTCCGCTAACTATGGCTACACCTTC. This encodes CASAGDSANYGYTF.

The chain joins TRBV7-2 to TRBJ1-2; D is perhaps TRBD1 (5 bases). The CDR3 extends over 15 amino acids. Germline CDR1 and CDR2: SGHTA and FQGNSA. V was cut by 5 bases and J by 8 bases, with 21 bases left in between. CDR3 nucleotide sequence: TGTGCCAGCAGCGCCCAAGGGAAGGGGAATTGGGGCTACACCTTC. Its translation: CASSAQGKGNWGYTF.

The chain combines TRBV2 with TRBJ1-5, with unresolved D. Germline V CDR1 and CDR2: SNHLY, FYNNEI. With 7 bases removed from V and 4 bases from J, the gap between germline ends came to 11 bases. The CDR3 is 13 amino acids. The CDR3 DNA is TGTGCCAGCAACCGGGAGACGAATCAGCCCCAGCATTTT. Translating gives CASNRETNQPQHF.

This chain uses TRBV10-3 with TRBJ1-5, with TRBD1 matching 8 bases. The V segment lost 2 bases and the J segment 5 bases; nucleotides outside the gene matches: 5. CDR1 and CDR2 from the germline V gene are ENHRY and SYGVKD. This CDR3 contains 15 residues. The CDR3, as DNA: TGTGCCATCAGTGAGAACGGACAGGGTGATCAGCCCCAGCATTTT. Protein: CAISENGQGDQPQHF.

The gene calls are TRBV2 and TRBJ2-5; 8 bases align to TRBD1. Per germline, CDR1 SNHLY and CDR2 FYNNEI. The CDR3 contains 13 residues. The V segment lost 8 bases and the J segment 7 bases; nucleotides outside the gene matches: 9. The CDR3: CASLASGQGTQYF. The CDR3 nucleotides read TGTGCCAGCTTAGCATCCGGACAGGGGACCCAGTACTTC.

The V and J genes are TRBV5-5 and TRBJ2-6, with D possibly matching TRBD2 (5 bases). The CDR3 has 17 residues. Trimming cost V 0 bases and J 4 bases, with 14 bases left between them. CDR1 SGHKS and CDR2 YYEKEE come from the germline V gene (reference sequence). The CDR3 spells CASSLGPGGSGANVLTF. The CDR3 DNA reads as TGTGCCAGCAGCTTGGGACCAGGCGGGTCCGGGGCCAACGTCCTGACTTTC.

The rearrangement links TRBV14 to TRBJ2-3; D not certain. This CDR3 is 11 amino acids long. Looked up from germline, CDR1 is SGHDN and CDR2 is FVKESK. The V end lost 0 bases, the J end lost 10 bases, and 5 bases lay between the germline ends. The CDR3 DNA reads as TGTGCCAGCAGCCAAGATGAGGCGCAGTATTTT. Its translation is CASSQDEAQYF.

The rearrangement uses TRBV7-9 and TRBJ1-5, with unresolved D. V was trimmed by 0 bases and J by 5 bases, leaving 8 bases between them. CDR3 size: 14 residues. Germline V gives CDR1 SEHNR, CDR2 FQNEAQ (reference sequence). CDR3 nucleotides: TGTGCCAGCAGCTTAGCTTCGTTAGATCAGCCCCAGCATTTT. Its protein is CASSLASLDQPQHF.

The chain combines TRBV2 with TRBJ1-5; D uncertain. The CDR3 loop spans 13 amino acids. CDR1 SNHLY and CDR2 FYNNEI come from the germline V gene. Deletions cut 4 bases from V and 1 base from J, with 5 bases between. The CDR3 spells CASSGESNQPQHF. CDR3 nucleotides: TGTGCCAGCAGTGGAGAAAGCAATCAGCCCCAGCATTTT.

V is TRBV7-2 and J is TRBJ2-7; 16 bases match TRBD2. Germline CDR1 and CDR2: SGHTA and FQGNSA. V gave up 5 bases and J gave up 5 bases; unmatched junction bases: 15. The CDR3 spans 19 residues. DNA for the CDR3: TGTGCCAGCAGCCCCCACCTAGGGACTAGCGGGAGGGCCGCCCACGAGCAGTACTTC. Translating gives CASSPHLGTSGRAAHEQYF.

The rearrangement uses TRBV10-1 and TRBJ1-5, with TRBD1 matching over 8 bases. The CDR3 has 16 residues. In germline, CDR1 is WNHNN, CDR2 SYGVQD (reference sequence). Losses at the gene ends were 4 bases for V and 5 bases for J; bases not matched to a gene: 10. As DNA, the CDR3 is TGCGCCAGCAGTGGGGGTATGAGACAGGGGTATCAGCCCCAGCATTTT. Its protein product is CASSGGMRQGYQPQHF.